The 18 T cell receptor beta chains below come from one sample, sequenced in a study of blood T cell repertoires in COVID-19. Generated by immunoSEQ multiplex PCR, the TCRdb table keeps only in-frame clones and is missing some. The sample has fewer than 250,000 clones; 70% to 90% are singletons. Material: peripheral blood. These receptors came from a woman between 50 and 59 years old with acute or convalescent COVID-19.

In the case of this clone: Other nucleotide sequences in the sample specify the same CDR3. The V and J genes are TRBV7-2 and TRBJ1-1; TRBD1 might be the D (6 bases). Trimming left V 5 bases short and J 1 base short, with 14 bases between. CDR3 length: 15 amino acids. Per germline, CDR1 SGHTA and CDR2 FQGNSA. This chain's CDR3 is CASSLRGQTNTEAFF. The CDR3 DNA is TGTGCCAGCAGCCTCCGAGGACAGACGAACACTGAAGCTTTCTTT.

This chain connects TRBV29-1 to TRBJ2-3, with TRBD2 identical over 7 bases. Germline V gene sequence: CDR1 SQVTM, CDR2 ANQGSEA. V shed 3 bases and J 2 bases; nucleotides not matched to a gene: 5. This CDR3 is 14 amino acids long. The CDR3 nucleotides read TGCAGCGTTGAGGGGCGGGGGAACACAGATACGCAGTATTTT. Residues: CSVEGRGNTDTQYF.

The CDR3 DNA is TGTGCCAGTAGTCGCCGACAGGGAGATTCACCCCTCCACTTT. Its translation: CASSRRQGDSPLHF. The chain uses TRBV19 and TRBJ1-6; 7 nucleotides match TRBD1. With V trimmed by 5 bases and J by 8 bases, 6 bases remained unmatched. CDR1 LNHDA and CDR2 SQIVND come from the germline V gene (reference sequence). This CDR3 spans 14 amino acids.

This rearrangement joins TRBV30 to TRBJ2-5; 7 bases match TRBD1. There are 15 residues in the CDR3. Losses at the gene ends were 4 bases for V and 5 bases for J; bases not matched to a gene: 13. Germline V lookup: CDR1 GTSNPN, CDR2 SVGIG (reference sequence). The CDR3 spells CAWTEKGQWVETQYF. CDR3 nucleotide sequence: TGTGCCTGGACCGAGAAGGGACAGTGGGTTGAGACCCAGTACTTC.

The rearrangement joins TRBV5-1 to TRBJ2-1; 11 bases align to TRBD2. The CDR3 extends over 16 amino acids. Germline CDR1 reads SGHRS; CDR2 reads YFSETQ. J lost 7 bases, V lost 3 bases, and 9 bases had no gene match. This chain's CDR3 is CASSSGVPSGRNEQFF. The CDR3 bases are TGCGCCAGCAGCTCTGGTGTGCCTAGCGGGAGGAATGAGCAGTTCTTC. The full variable domain, rest sourced from reference TRBV5-1 and TRBJ2-1, is KAGVTQTPRYLIKTRGQQVTLSCSPISGHRSVSWYQQTPGQGLQFLFEYFSETQRNKGNFPGRFSGRQFSNSRSEMNVSTLELGDSALYLCASSSGVPSGRNEQFFGPGTRLTVL.

V and J are TRBV3-1 (or the pseudogene TRBV3-2) and TRBJ1-4, with D possibly matching TRBD1 (6 bases). V lost 7 bases to trimming and J lost 5 bases, with 17 bases between them. The germline V gene has CDR1 LGHDT and CDR2 YNNKEL (reference sequence). The CDR3 runs to 15 residues. CDR3 nucleotides: TGTGCCAGCACCATGGGGGCACAGAGGAATGAAAAACTGTTTTTT. Amino acid sequence: CASTMGAQRNEKLFF.

The chain is built from TRBV2 and TRBJ1-5; 7 bases match TRBD1. Germline V gene data show CDR1 as SNHLY and CDR2 as FYNNEI. V lost 5 bases, J lost 2 bases, and 3 bases stayed unmatched. This CDR3 has 14 amino acids. DNA of the CDR3: TGTGCCAGCAGTTTAGACAGGGGCAATCAGCCCCAGCATTTT. Translation: CASSLDRGNQPQHF.

The chain uses TRBV30 and TRBJ1-1; perhaps TRBD1 as D (6 bases). This CDR3 has 13 residues. V was clipped by 3 bases and J by 1 base, with 9 bases between them. Per germline, CDR1 GTSNPN and CDR2 SVGIG (reference sequence). The DNA of the CDR3 is TGTGCCTGGAGAAGACAGGAGAACACTGAAGCTTTCTTT. Its protein is CAWRRQENTEAFF.

This rearrangement joins TRBV7-2 to TRBJ2-3; 11 bases map to TRBD2. This CDR3 comprises 16 residues. Trimming took 4 bases from V and 4 from J; bases not matched to a gene: 7. Germline-derived CDR1 and CDR2 are SGHTA and FQGNSA. The CDR3 reads CASSSALAGGADTQYF. In nucleotides, the CDR3 is TGTGCCAGCAGCTCCGCCCTAGCGGGGGGCGCAGATACGCAGTATTTT. The full variable domain, completed using reference TRBV7-2 and TRBJ2-3, is GAGVSQSPSNKVTEKGKDVELRCDPISGHTALYWYRQSLGQGLEFLIYFQGNSAPDKSGLPSDRFSAERTGGSVSTLTIQRTQQEDSAVYLCASSSALAGGADTQYFGPGTRLTVL.

The chain couples TRBV27 to TRBJ2-1, with D perhaps TRBD2 (6 bases). CDR1 is MNHEY, CDR2 SMNVEV, per germline (reference sequence). The CDR3 is made up of 14 amino acids. V was pared by 5 bases and J by 3 bases, with 11 bases between. CDR3: CASSISGLYNEQFF. CDR3 coding DNA: TGTGCCAGCAGTATTAGCGGCCTCTACAATGAGCAGTTCTTC.

The chain has TRBV20-1 and TRBJ1-6; D is possibly TRBD1 (6 bases). The CDR3 runs to 11 residues. Trimming cost V 5 bases and J 14 bases, with 13 bases left between them. Germline V gene lookup returns CDR1 DFQATT and CDR2 SNEGSKA (reference sequence). The CDR3 DNA follows: TGCAGTGCTTACCAGGGGTCCACCCTCCACTTT. It specifies CSAYQGSTLHF.

The chain combines TRBV7-9 with TRBJ2-3, with 11 bases identical to TRBD2. V lost 3 bases and J lost 5; bases outside the gene matches: 4. In germline, CDR1 is SEHNR, CDR2 FQNEAQ (reference sequence). The CDR3 is made up of 15 amino acids. The CDR3 here is CASSFLAGGGDTQYF. The CDR3 DNA reads TGTGCCAGCAGCTTCCTAGCGGGAGGCGGAGATACGCAGTATTTT. The whole variable domain, filled in from reference TRBV7-9 and TRBJ2-3, reads DTGVSQNPRHKITKRGQNVTFRCDPISEHNRLYWYRQTLGQGPEFLTYFQNEAQLEKSRLLSDRFSAERPKGSFSTLEIQRTEQGDSAMYLCASSFLAGGGDTQYFGPGTRLTVL.

The chain joins TRBV19 to TRBJ1-5, with a tentative D call TRBD1 (5 bases). Per the germline V gene, CDR1 is LNHDA and CDR2 is SQIVND (reference sequence). V lost 5 bases and J 0 bases, leaving 11 bases between the germline ends. The CDR3 runs 15 residues. The CDR3 loop reads CASSEQANSNQPQHF. CDR3 bases: TGTGCCAGTAGTGAACAGGCGAATAGCAATCAGCCCCAGCATTTT. The full variable domain, rest sourced from reference TRBV19 and TRBJ1-5, is DGGITQSPKYLFRKEGQNVTLSCEQNLNHDAMYWYRQDPGQGLRLIYYSQIVNDFQKGDIAEGYSVSREKKESFPLTVTSAQKNPTAFYLCASSEQANSNQPQHFGDGTRLSIL.

Here the CDR3 DNA reads TGTGCCTGGAGGAAGCGCTCCTACGAGCAGTACTTC. Translated: CAWRKRSYEQYF. J is TRBJ2-7 and V is TRBV30; no firm D call. CDR3 length: 12 amino acids. Germline V gene lookup returns CDR1 GTSNPN and CDR2 SVGIG (reference sequence). Between the trimmed V and J ends, which lost 3 bases and 0 bases, there was a span of 6 bases.

This clone has only a few counts. The chain uses TRBV10-3 and TRBJ1-5; unclear D gene. The CDR3 runs to 13 residues. The germline V gene encodes CDR1 ENHRY and CDR2 SYGVKD. V shed 2 bases and J shed 11 bases, with 13 bases lying between them. The CDR3 here is CAISEGSLEAQHF. DNA for the CDR3: TGTGCCATCAGTGAGGGATCGCTAGAGGCCCAGCATTTT.

The table lists this clone with a few counts. The chain has TRBV9 and TRBJ2-5; 13 bases are shared with TRBD2. The CDR3 totals 17 residues. Germline V gene data show CDR1 as SGDLS and CDR2 as YYNGEE. J gave up 1 base and V 3 bases, and 6 bases lay outside the gene matches. The CDR3 reads CASSGPLAGGLQETQYF. The DNA of the CDR3 is TGTGCCAGCAGCGGCCCACTAGCGGGAGGGCTCCAAGAGACCCAGTACTTC.

This clone was picked up a small number of times. This chain connects TRBV29-1 to TRBJ2-1, with D perhaps TRBD2 (7 bases). CDR3 length equals 14 residues. The ends were cut back, 7 bases at V and 0 bases at J, with 13 bases in the middle. CDR1 and CDR2 from the germline V gene are SQVTM and ANQGSEA. CDR3 sequence (DNA): TGCAGCGCTGGGGGAGGGGGCTCCTACAATGAGCAGTTCTTC. Translating gives CSAGGGGSYNEQFF.

V usage is TRBV4-3 and J usage is TRBJ1-1, with 8 nucleotides matching TRBD1. The V gene's germline CDR1 is LGHNA and CDR2 YSLEER. The CDR3 contains 15 residues. After removal of 1 base from V and 4 bases from J, the junction contained 5 bases not matched to a gene. The CDR3 nucleotides read TGCGCCAGCAGCCAAGCCGCGGGGACAGGCACTGAAGCTTTCTTT. Translating gives CASSQAAGTGTEAFF.